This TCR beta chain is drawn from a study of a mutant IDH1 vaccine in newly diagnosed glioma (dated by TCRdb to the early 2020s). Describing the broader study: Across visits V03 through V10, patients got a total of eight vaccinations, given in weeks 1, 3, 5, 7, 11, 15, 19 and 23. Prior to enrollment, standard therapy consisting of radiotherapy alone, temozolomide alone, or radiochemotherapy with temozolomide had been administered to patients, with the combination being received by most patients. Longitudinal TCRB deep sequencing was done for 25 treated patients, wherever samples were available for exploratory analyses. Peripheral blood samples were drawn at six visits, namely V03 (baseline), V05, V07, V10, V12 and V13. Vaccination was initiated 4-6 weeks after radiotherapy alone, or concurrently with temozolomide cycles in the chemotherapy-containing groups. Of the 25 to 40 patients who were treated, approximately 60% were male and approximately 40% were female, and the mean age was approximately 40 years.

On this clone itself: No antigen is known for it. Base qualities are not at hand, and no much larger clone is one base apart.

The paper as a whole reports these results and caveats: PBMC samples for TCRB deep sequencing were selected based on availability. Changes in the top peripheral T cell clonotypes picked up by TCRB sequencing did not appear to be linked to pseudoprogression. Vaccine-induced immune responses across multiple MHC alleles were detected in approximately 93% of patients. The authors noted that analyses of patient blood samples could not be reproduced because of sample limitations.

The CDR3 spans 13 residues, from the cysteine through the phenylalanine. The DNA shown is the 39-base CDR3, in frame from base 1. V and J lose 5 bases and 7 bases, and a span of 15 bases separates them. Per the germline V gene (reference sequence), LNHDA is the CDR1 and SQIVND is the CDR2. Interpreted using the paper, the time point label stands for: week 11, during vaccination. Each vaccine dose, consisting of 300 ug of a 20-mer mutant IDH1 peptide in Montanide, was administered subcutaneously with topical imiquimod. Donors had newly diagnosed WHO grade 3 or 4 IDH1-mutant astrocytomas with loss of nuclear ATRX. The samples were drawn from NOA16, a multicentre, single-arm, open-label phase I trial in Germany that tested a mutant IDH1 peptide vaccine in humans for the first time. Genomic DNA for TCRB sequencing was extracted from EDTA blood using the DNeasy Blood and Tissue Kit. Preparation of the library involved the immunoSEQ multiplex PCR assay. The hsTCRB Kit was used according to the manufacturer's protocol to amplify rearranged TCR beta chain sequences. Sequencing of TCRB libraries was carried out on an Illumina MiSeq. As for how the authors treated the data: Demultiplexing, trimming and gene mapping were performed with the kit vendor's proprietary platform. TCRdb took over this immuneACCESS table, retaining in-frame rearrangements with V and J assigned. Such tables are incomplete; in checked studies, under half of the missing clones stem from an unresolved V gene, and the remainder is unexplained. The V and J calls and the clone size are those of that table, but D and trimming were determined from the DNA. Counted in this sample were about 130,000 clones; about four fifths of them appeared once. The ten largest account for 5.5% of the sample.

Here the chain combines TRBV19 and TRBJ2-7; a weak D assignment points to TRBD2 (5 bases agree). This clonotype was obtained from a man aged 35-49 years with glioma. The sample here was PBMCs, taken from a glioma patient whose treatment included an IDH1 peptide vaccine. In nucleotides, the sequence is TGTGCCAGTAGTGCTACACGGGGTCGGGAGCAGTACTTC. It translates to CASSATRGREQYF.